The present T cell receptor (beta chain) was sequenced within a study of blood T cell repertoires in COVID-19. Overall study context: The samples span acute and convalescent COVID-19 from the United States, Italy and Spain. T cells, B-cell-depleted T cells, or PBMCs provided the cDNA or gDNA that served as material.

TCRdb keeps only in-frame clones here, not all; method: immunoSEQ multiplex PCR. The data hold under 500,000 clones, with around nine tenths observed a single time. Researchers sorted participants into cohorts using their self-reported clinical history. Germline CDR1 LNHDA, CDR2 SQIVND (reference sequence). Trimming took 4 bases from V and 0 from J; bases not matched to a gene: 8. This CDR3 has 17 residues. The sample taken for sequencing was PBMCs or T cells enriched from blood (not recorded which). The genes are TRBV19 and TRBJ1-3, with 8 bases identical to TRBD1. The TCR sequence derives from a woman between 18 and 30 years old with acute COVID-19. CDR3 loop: CASSKTPGGRSGNTIYF. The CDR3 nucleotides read TGTGCCAGTAGTAAGACCCCAGGGGGCCGCTCTGGAAACACCATATATTTT.